The 30 T cell receptor beta chains in this list originate from one sample, sequenced in a study of OX40 agonist ivuxolimab in advanced cancers. TCRdb keeps only in-frame clones here, not all; method: immunoSEQ multiplex PCR. The top ten hold more than 0.6% of the sample, which has about 83,000 clones, approximately 85% seen once. Sequencing was performed on CD4+ or CD8+ T cells sorted from blood, taken in a trial of the OX40 agonist ivuxolimab. These receptors all stem from an adult with an advanced solid tumor such as melanoma, head and neck, liver or kidney cancer.

The V gene is TRBV6-1, the J gene TRBJ2-5; TRBD2 matches at 7 bases. V gave up 8 bases and J gave up 4 bases; unmatched junction bases: 10. This CDR3 has 14 residues. Germline V gives CDR1 MNHNS, CDR2 SASEGT. The CDR3 bases are TGTGCCAGCTTTGGCCTAGCGGAGGGAGAGACCCAGTACTTC. It is translated as CASFGLAEGETQYF.

This clone was found a few times. This chain joins TRBV7-8 and TRBJ2-3, with D uncertain. Germline V CDR1 and CDR2: SGHVS, FQNEAQ. CDR3 size: 13 residues. V was cut by 1 base and J by 2 bases, with 4 bases left in between. The CDR3 protein is CASSLGVTDTQYF. In DNA form, the CDR3 reads TGTGCCAGCAGCTTAGGGGTCACAGATACGCAGTATTTT.

The V and J genes are TRBV4-1 and TRBJ1-1; D may be TRBD1 (5 bases). This CDR3 is 15 amino acids long. V lost 2 bases and J 5 bases, leaving 15 bases between the germline ends. In germline, CDR1 is MGHRA, CDR2 YSYEKL. Here the CDR3 DNA reads TGCGCCAGCAGCCAAACTGGGCAGGGATGGACTGAAGCTTTCTTT. It yields the protein CASSQTGQGWTEAFF.

The V call is TRBV5-6, the J call TRBJ2-1, with 7 bases aligning to TRBD1. Germline V gene data show CDR1 as SGHDT and CDR2 as YYEEEE. After removal of 4 bases from V and 6 bases from J, the junction contained 7 bases not matched to a gene. CDR3 length equals 14 residues. In DNA, the CDR3 is TGTGCCAGCAGCCCAGAGGGACAGCTCAATGAGCAGTTCTTC. Residues: CASSPEGQLNEQFF.

This clone has just a few counts. This chain uses TRBV6-1 with TRBJ1-1; D gene unclear. The V end was cut by 4 bases, the J end by 1 base, with 7 bases between. This CDR3 spans 13 amino acids. CDR1 is MNHNS, CDR2 SASEGT, per germline. The CDR3 DNA follows: TGTGCCAGCAGTGGACATCGGAACACTGAAGCTTTCTTT. It translates to CASSGHRNTEAFF.

J is TRBJ1-1 and V is TRBV27; a possible D gene is TRBD1 (5 bases). The V and J ends lost 5 bases and 0 bases respectively, with 10 bases between them. Looked up from germline, CDR1 is MNHEY and CDR2 is SMNVEV (reference sequence). This CDR3 contains 14 residues. The CDR3 bases are TGTGCCAGCAGTCGGTGGGGGTTGAACACTGAAGCTTTCTTT. This codes for CASSRWGLNTEAFF.

This chain uses TRBV7-3 with TRBJ2-2; 7 bases are a match to TRBD1. V shed 4 bases and J 0 bases; nucleotides not matched to a gene: 5. Germline-derived CDR1 and CDR2 are SGHTA and FQGTGA. This CDR3 comprises 16 residues. The CDR3 coding sequence is TGTGCCAGCAGCTCCTCCGGGACAGCGAACACCGGGGAGCTGTTTTTT. This translates into CASSSSGTANTGELFF.

The V call is TRBV18, the J call TRBJ2-1; TRBD2 matches at 9 bases. Germline assignment: CDR1 KGHSH and CDR2 LQKENI. The V segment lost 0 bases and the J segment 5 bases; nucleotides outside the gene matches: 5. This CDR3 is built from 16 residues. The CDR3 here is CASSPPLAGTNNEQFF. CDR3 nucleotides: TGTGCCAGCTCACCACCGCTAGCGGGGACCAACAATGAGCAGTTCTTC.

V gene TRBV30 combines with J gene TRBJ1-1; a possible D gene is TRBD1 (5 bases). The CDR3 consists of 13 residues. In germline, CDR1 is GTSNPN, CDR2 SVGIG (reference sequence). V was pared by 2 bases and J by 6 bases, with 13 bases between. The CDR3 region has the DNA TGTGCCTGGAGTAATCTGGGGGGGGCTGAAGCTTTCTTT. Translation gives CAWSNLGGAEAFF.

The J gene is TRBJ2-5, the V gene TRBV5-1; the D is unclear. The CDR3 covers 15 residues. Germline CDR1 reads SGHRS; CDR2 reads YFSETQ. Trimming took 4 bases from V and 1 from J, leaving 14 bases between them. The CDR3 bases are TGCGCCAGCAGCCCCGGTCCTCCCCCCCAAGAGACCCAGTACTTC. It translates to CASSPGPPPQETQYF.

In this sample, this clone turned up once. CDR3 protein: CASTPRWSSYEQYF. The CDR3 DNA reads as TGTGCCAGCACCCCACGGTGGAGCTCCTACGAGCAGTACTTC. The chain has TRBV6-6 and TRBJ2-7; no definite D call. The V gene lost 7 bases and the J gene lost 0 bases, with 13 bases spanning the gap. Germline V gives CDR1 MNHNY, CDR2 SVGAGI (reference sequence). This CDR3 comprises 14 residues.

This clone was seen a single time. The rearrangement links TRBV9 to TRBJ2-3, with D perhaps TRBD2 (5 bases). From germline, CDR1 is SGDLS and CDR2 YYNGEE. This CDR3 has 15 amino acids. V gave up 4 bases and J gave up 2 bases, with 14 bases separating them. CDR3 region: CASSHETGNTDTQYF. The CDR3 coding sequence is TGTGCCAGCAGCCATGAGACGGGAAACACAGATACGCAGTATTTT. The whole variable domain, remainder taken from reference TRBV9 and TRBJ2-3, is DSGVTQTPKHLITATGQRVTLRCSPRSGDLSVYWYQQSLDQGLQFLIQYYNGEERAKGNILERFSAQQFPDLHSELNLSSLELGDSALYFCASSHETGNTDTQYFGPGTRLTVL.

The chain combines TRBV7-2 with TRBJ1-1, with a possible D match to TRBD1 (6 bases). The length of the CDR3 is 15 residues. Germline CDR1 and CDR2: SGHTA and FQGNSA. V gave up 7 bases and J gave up 5 bases, with 20 bases separating them. Written as DNA, the CDR3 is TGTGCCAGCACCCATCATTCGGGGGGGCGGACTGAAGCTTTCTTT. This sequence encodes CASTHHSGGRTEAFF.

This chain uses TRBV6-1 with TRBJ1-6; D is unclear. This CDR3 is built from 14 residues. The germline V and J ends were trimmed by 6 bases and 3 bases, with 9 bases remaining between them. Per the germline V gene, CDR1 is MNHNS and CDR2 is SASEGT. The chain's CDR3 is CASRKQIYNSPLHF. For the CDR3, the DNA is TGTGCCAGCAGGAAACAGATCTATAATTCACCCCTCCACTTT.

The V call is TRBV7-3, the J call TRBJ2-5; D unclear. V shed 1 base and J shed 2 bases, with 11 bases lying between them. Per the germline V gene, CDR1 is SGHTA and CDR2 is FQGTGA. The CDR3 totals 15 residues. Here the CDR3 reads CASSLRLASQETQYF. The CDR3 nucleotides read TGTGCCAGCAGCTTAAGATTGGCGAGTCAAGAGACCCAGTACTTC.

This chain connects TRBV5-4 to TRBJ2-7, with D uncertain. Germline lookup yields CDR1 SGHNT and CDR2 YYREEE (reference sequence). V was trimmed by 4 bases and J by 1 base, leaving 15 bases between them. The CDR3 runs to 15 residues. The CDR3 DNA reads as TGTGCCAGCAGCGACAACACATACCCATCCTACGAGCAGTACTTC. Translating it yields CASSDNTYPSYEQYF.

The chain uses TRBV5-1 and TRBJ2-1; a possible D gene is TRBD2 (7 bases). V dropped 5 bases and J dropped 9 bases, with 21 bases sitting between them. The CDR3 totals 15 residues. Per the germline V gene, CDR1 is SGHRS and CDR2 is YFSETQ. CDR3 region: CASSVAGAAGSEQFF. CDR3 DNA: TGCGCCAGCAGTGTGGCGGGGGCCGCGGGAAGTGAGCAGTTCTTC.

The chain recombines TRBV6-6 with TRBJ1-1; D is unclear. Germline assignment: CDR1 MNHNY and CDR2 SVGAGI (reference sequence). With 6 bases removed from V and 1 base from J, the gap between germline ends came to 9 bases. CDR3 length: 13 residues. CDR3 residues: CASSVMGNTEAFF. The CDR3 bases are TGTGCCAGCAGCGTTATGGGGAACACTGAAGCTTTCTTT.

This clone was seen only a few times. CDR3 in amino acids: CASSQDPVQNEKLFF. The CDR3 nucleotides read TGTGCCAGTAGCCAAGACCCGGTACAGAATGAAAAACTGTTTTTT. The chain combines TRBV19 with TRBJ1-4; D unclear. From germline, CDR1 is LNHDA and CDR2 SQIVND (reference sequence). This CDR3 has 15 residues. V lost 6 bases, J lost 5 bases, and 16 bases lay in between.

V is TRBV29-1 and J is TRBJ1-2; D possibly corresponds to TRBD1 (6 bases). The germline V gene has CDR1 SQVTM and CDR2 ANQGSEA. CDR3 length: 11 residues. The ends were cut back, 7 bases at V and 8 bases at J, with 14 bases in the middle. The CDR3: CSASTGQGYTF. The CDR3 region has the DNA TGCAGCGCTTCGACAGGCCAAGGCTACACCTTC.

The rearrangement links TRBV14 to TRBJ1-6; perhaps TRBD1 as D (5 bases). Germline CDR1 reads SGHDN; CDR2 reads FVKESK. The CDR3 covers 15 residues. The V end was cut by 0 bases, the J end by 9 bases, with 12 bases between. Written as DNA, the CDR3 is TGTGCCAGCAGCCAAGAAATCCAGGGTCGTTCACCCCTCCACTTT. This codes for CASSQEIQGRSPLHF. The whole variable domain, filled in from reference TRBV14 and TRBJ1-6, reads EAGVTQFPSHSVIEKGQTVTLRCDPISGHDNLYWYRRVMGKEIKFLLHFVKESKQDESGMPNNRFLAERTGGTYSTLKVQPAELEDSGVYFCASSQEIQGRSPLHFGNGTRLTVT.

The V gene is TRBV27, the J gene TRBJ1-5; TRBD1 is a possible D gene (6 bases). The CDR3 has 14 amino acids. The V gene lost 7 bases and the J gene lost 6 bases, with 16 bases spanning the gap. CDR1 and CDR2 (germline): MNHEY, SMNVEV (reference sequence). In nucleotides, the CDR3 is TGTGCCAGCACCTCACCAGGGGAGGGTCAGCCCCAGCATTTT. Residues: CASTSPGEGQPQHF.

The chain has TRBV19 and TRBJ1-2, with a weak D call TRBD1 (6 bases). This CDR3 is built from 13 residues. Germline CDR1 LNHDA, CDR2 SQIVND (reference sequence). V was trimmed by 0 bases and J by 7 bases, leaving 9 bases between them. The CDR3 region has the DNA TGTGCCAGTAGTATAGACCTACAGGGTGGCTACACCTTC. This sequence encodes CASSIDLQGGYTF.

The CDR3 sequence is CASSQGPGTGLQETQYF. The CDR3 DNA follows: TGCGCCAGCAGCCAAGGTCCGGGGACAGGCCTCCAAGAGACCCAGTACTTC. The chain joins TRBV4-1 to TRBJ2-5; 8 bases match TRBD1. Germline values: CDR1 MGHRA, CDR2 YSYEKL. The junction had 8 bases not matched to a gene; V was cut back by 1 base and J by 1 base. The CDR3 length is 17 residues.

This rearrangement joins TRBV7-2 to TRBJ1-2; 8 nucleotides match TRBD1. The CDR3 runs 14 residues. Per the germline V gene, CDR1 is SGHTA and CDR2 is FQGNSA. The junction had 3 bases not matched to a gene; V was cut back by 0 bases and J by 6 bases. CDR3: CASSLARTGHGYTF. The CDR3 DNA follows: TGTGCCAGCAGCTTAGCCCGGACAGGGCATGGCTACACCTTC.

The V gene is TRBV9, the J gene TRBJ1-2; TRBD1 is a possible D gene (5 bases). There are 15 residues in the CDR3. V was cut by 3 bases and J by 4 bases, with 16 bases left in between. Germline-derived CDR1 and CDR2 are SGDLS and YYNGEE. The CDR3 sequence is CASSGWDEMFYGYTF. DNA of the CDR3: TGTGCCAGCAGCGGATGGGACGAAATGTTCTATGGCTACACCTTC.

As DNA, the CDR3 is TGTGCCAGCAGCGTAGGAACCGGGGTCTCCTATGGCTACACCTTC. It is translated as CASSVGTGVSYGYTF. The chain couples TRBV9 to TRBJ1-2; D is unclear. V was shortened by 0 bases and J by 4 bases, with 13 bases between the two germline ends. Germline V gives CDR1 SGDLS, CDR2 YYNGEE. This CDR3 has 15 amino acids.

The rearrangement links TRBV6-6 to TRBJ1-2, with 9 bases aligning to TRBD1. Germline CDR1 reads MNHNY; CDR2 reads SVGAGI (reference sequence). The CDR3 loop spans 16 amino acids. Losses at the gene ends were 2 bases for V and 7 bases for J; bases not matched to a gene: 11. The CDR3 DNA follows: TGTGCCAGCAGTTACCCCCACCGGGACAGGGAAGGTGGCTACACCTTC. This codes for CASSYPHRDREGGYTF.

The CDR3 region has the DNA TGTGCCTGGAGTGTACTCCGTGTTCCCTACGAGCAGTACTTC. This sequence encodes CAWSVLRVPYEQYF. The chain recombines TRBV30 with TRBJ2-7; the D is unclear. Germline CDR1 GTSNPN, CDR2 SVGIG (reference sequence). Trimming removed 0 bases from V and 2 bases from J, with 11 bases in between. The CDR3 consists of 14 residues.

A note on this clone: One junction end disagrees with the germline gene, perhaps due to a read error. The CDR3: CASSWDRNEKLFF. The CDR3 region has the DNA TGTGCCAGCAGCTGGGACCGTAATGAAAAGCTGTTTTTT. V is TRBV5-4 and J is TRBJ1-4; D might be TRBD1 (5 bases). Germline loops: CDR1 SGHNT, CDR2 YYREEE (reference sequence). The CDR3 is made up of 13 amino acids.